What follows describes a single T cell receptor beta chain. Clones were sequenced by immunoSEQ multiplex PCR, and TCRdb holds only the in-frame ones, with some missing. The table records 60,000 to 85,000 clones, roughly nine tenths of them present only once. The sample belongs to a study of PD-L1 blockade in urothelial cancer. The CDR3 is 13 amino acids. The V gene's germline CDR1 is MGHDK and CDR2 SYGVNS. The V and J ends lost 3 bases and 5 bases respectively, with 10 bases between them. This receptor was identified in a woman between 70 and 85 years old with urothelial cancer. The material was PBMCs, obtained around atezolizumab (anti-PD-L1) treatment. The genes are TRBV25-1 and TRBJ1-2; D uncertain. CDR3 nucleotide sequence: TGTGCCAGCAGTGATCGAGGTTTTTATGGCTACACCTTC. Protein sequence: CASSDRGFYGYTF.